Presented here are 23 T cell receptor beta chains from one specimen sequenced in a study of blood T cell repertoires in COVID-19. Here immunoSEQ multiplex PCR was the method, and the copy in TCRdb shows in-frame clones only, minus some. The table records 110,000 to 150,000 clones, roughly 86% of them present only once. The sample was peripheral blood. These receptors all come from a man between 65 and 85 years old with acute or convalescent COVID-19.

This chain links TRBV2 with TRBJ1-2; the D is unclear. V lost 6 bases, J lost 6 bases, and 8 bases lay in between. CDR3 length: 11 amino acids. Per germline, CDR1 SNHLY and CDR2 FYNNEI. Here the CDR3 reads CASRETDGYTF. CDR3 DNA: TGTGCCAGCAGGGAGACGGATGGCTACACCTTC.

The chain is built from TRBV6-5 and TRBJ1-1; 8 bases map to TRBD1. The CDR3 has 14 residues. Trimming removed 7 bases from V and 5 bases from J; junction bases left unmatched: 9. Germline V lookup: CDR1 MNHEY, CDR2 SVGAGI. CDR3 residues: CASIRAGGWTEAFF. CDR3 in DNA: TGTGCCAGCATCCGTGCAGGGGGCTGGACTGAAGCTTTCTTT.

This rearrangement joins TRBV28 to TRBJ1-4; D is undetermined. Per germline, CDR1 MDHEN and CDR2 SYDVKM. The CDR3 is made up of 15 amino acids. Trimming took 4 bases from V and 0 from J, leaving 9 bases between them. Written as DNA, the CDR3 is TGTGCCAGCAGTTCCGCCGCAGCAACTAATGAAAAACTGTTTTTT. It yields the protein CASSSAAATNEKLFF.

V gene TRBV6-4 combines with J gene TRBJ1-5; TRBD1 might be the D (5 bases). V gave up 6 bases and J gave up 5 bases, with 20 bases separating them. Germline assignment: CDR1 MRHNA and CDR2 SNTAGT. The length of the CDR3 is 16 residues. The CDR3 sequence is CASRVIRTPWDQPQHF. In DNA, the CDR3 is TGTGCCAGCAGGGTCATCAGGACACCGTGGGATCAGCCCCAGCATTTT.

The chain joins TRBV6-2 or TRBV6-3 to TRBJ2-3; TRBD2 matches at 11 bases. This CDR3 has 14 residues. The germline V gene encodes CDR1 MNHEY and CDR2 SVGEGT. The V gene end was trimmed by 3 bases and the J gene end by 4 bases; junction bases not matched to a gene: 0. CDR3 protein: CASSYSGRADTQYF. CDR3 DNA: TGTGCCAGCAGTTATAGCGGGAGGGCAGATACGCAGTATTTT.

This sequence joins TRBV28 and TRBJ2-1; 9 bases are a match to TRBD2. CDR1 and CDR2 (germline): MDHEN, SYDVKM. The V segment lost 5 bases and the J segment 9 bases; nucleotides outside the gene matches: 2. The CDR3 totals 12 residues. The CDR3 region is CASSRTSAEQFF. The CDR3 nucleotides read TGTGCCAGCAGTCGGACTAGCGCTGAGCAGTTCTTC.

The rearrangement uses TRBV28 and TRBJ2-5; a weak D match, TRBD1 (6 bases). This CDR3 is 14 amino acids long. The germline V gene has CDR1 MDHEN and CDR2 SYDVKM. V lost 7 bases, J lost 5 bases, and 17 bases lay in between. For the CDR3, the DNA is TGTGCCAGCACCCCGACAGGCAGTACGGAGACCCAGTACTTC. Amino acids: CASTPTGSTETQYF.

The table lists this clone with a count of one. The chain employs TRBV5-1 and TRBJ2-5; TRBD2 matches at 12 bases. The germline V gene encodes CDR1 SGHRS and CDR2 YFSETQ. This CDR3 has 21 amino acids. V lost 0 bases, J lost 2 bases, and 17 bases stayed unmatched. CDR3 in DNA: TGCGCCAGCAGCTTGGGACCCCCCGGGGGAGCTAGCGGGGGGGTACAAGAGACCCAGTACTTC. Its translation: CASSLGPPGGASGGVQETQYF.

This chain uses TRBV2 with TRBJ1-5, with unresolved D. The CDR3 is 14 residues long. Trimming removed 8 bases from V and 3 bases from J, with 14 bases in between. Germline V gives CDR1 SNHLY, CDR2 FYNNEI. This CDR3 is CASHRGEFNQPQHF. In nucleotides, the CDR3 is TGTGCCAGCCACCGTGGAGAATTCAATCAGCCCCAGCATTTT.

The chain joins TRBV6-5 to TRBJ1-2; TRBD1 might be the D (5 bases). Germline CDR1 is MNHEY and CDR2 is SVGAGI. The CDR3 length is 15 residues. V was trimmed by 4 bases and J by 3 bases, leaving 15 bases between them. The CDR3 loop is CASSFSTTGDYGYTF. The CDR3 bases are TGTGCCAGCAGTTTCAGCACTACAGGCGACTATGGCTACACCTTC.

J is TRBJ2-7 and V is TRBV3-1 (or the pseudogene TRBV3-2); 8 nucleotides match TRBD1. The V segment lost 4 bases and the J segment 6 bases; nucleotides outside the gene matches: 8. The CDR3 covers 14 residues. CDR1 LGHDT and CDR2 YNNKEL come from the germline V gene (reference sequence). The CDR3 nucleotides are TGTGCCAGCAGCCCCAAGACAGGGGCCATCGAGCAGTACTTC. Residues: CASSPKTGAIEQYF.

The chain has TRBV7-8 and TRBJ1-6; the D is unclear. The CDR3 has 13 residues. The germline V and J ends were trimmed by 1 base and 9 bases, with 7 bases remaining between them. Germline loops: CDR1 SGHVS, CDR2 FQNEAQ. DNA for the CDR3: TGTGCCAGCAGCTTAGTAGAGGTTTCACCCCTCCACTTT. It codes for CASSLVEVSPLHF.

The chain uses TRBV7-9 and TRBJ2-1; 12 bases fit TRBD1. V shed 1 base and J 5 bases; nucleotides not matched to a gene: 3. This CDR3 is 16 amino acids long. The germline V gene encodes CDR1 SEHNR and CDR2 FQNEAQ (reference sequence). CDR3 sequence: CASSLGGTGGHNEQFF. Written as DNA, the CDR3 is TGTGCCAGCAGCTTAGGAGGGACAGGGGGCCACAATGAGCAGTTCTTC.

V is TRBV9 and J is TRBJ2-1; TRBD2 aligns across 10 bases. The ends lost 4 bases at V and 2 bases at J; junction bases unmatched: 3. CDR3 length equals 15 residues. Germline lookup yields CDR1 SGDLS and CDR2 YYNGEE. The CDR3 nucleotides are TGTGCCAGCAGCTGGACTAGCGGTCCCTACAATGAGCAGTTCTTC. Its protein product is CASSWTSGPYNEQFF.

The chain has TRBV14 and TRBJ2-1, with 10 bases that match TRBD1. After removal of 0 bases from V and 10 bases from J, the junction contained 12 bases not matched to a gene. This CDR3 is 17 amino acids long. Germline CDR1 is SGHDN and CDR2 is FVKESK. This CDR3 reads CASSQEVLGQGWREQFF. CDR3 DNA sequence: TGTGCCAGCAGCCAAGAGGTACTGGGACAGGGGTGGCGGGAGCAGTTCTTC.

The rearrangement uses TRBV24-1 and TRBJ2-5; 8 positions match TRBD1. The CDR3 has 17 residues. V shed 4 bases and J 5 bases; nucleotides not matched to a gene: 14. Germline CDR1 and CDR2: KGHDR and SFDVKD. CDR3 residues: CATSDTGTGFQGETQYF. CDR3 nucleotide sequence: TGTGCCACCAGTGACACCGGGACAGGTTTCCAGGGGGAGACCCAGTACTTC.

The chain couples TRBV6-5 to TRBJ1-6; unclear D gene. The germline V and J ends were trimmed by 4 bases and 7 bases, with 14 bases remaining between them. Germline CDR1 MNHEY, CDR2 SVGAGI. The CDR3 extends over 15 amino acids. The CDR3 reads CASSLSTGYNSPLHF. CDR3 in DNA: TGTGCCAGCAGTTTGAGTACGGGATACAATTCACCCCTCCACTTT.

The V call is TRBV27, the J call TRBJ1-1; the match to TRBD1 covers 9 bases. Germline assignment: CDR1 MNHEY and CDR2 SMNVEV (reference sequence). The V segment lost 5 bases and the J segment 1 base; nucleotides outside the gene matches: 8. CDR3 length equals 16 residues. The CDR3 region is CASSKGTGIENTEAFF. Written as DNA, the CDR3 is TGTGCCAGCAGTAAGGGGACAGGGATTGAGAACACTGAAGCTTTCTTT.

CDR3 DNA sequence: TGCGCCAGCAGCTTCCTGGGGACAGGGCCGGCGGGGAACACTGAAGCTTTCTTT. Translated, it gives CASSFLGTGPAGNTEAFF. V and J are TRBV5-1 and TRBJ1-1; the match to TRBD1 covers 9 bases. J was trimmed by 1 base and V by 2 bases; bases with no gene match: 12. CDR1 SGHRS and CDR2 YFSETQ come from the germline V gene. The CDR3 extends over 18 amino acids.

The J gene is TRBJ2-5, the V gene TRBV14; 8 positions agree with TRBD1. V dropped 0 bases and J dropped 6; count of bases not matched to a gene: 12. Germline CDR1 SGHDN, CDR2 FVKESK. The CDR3 runs to 17 residues. CDR3 sequence: CASSQDSNRGVRKTQYF. DNA for the CDR3: TGTGCCAGCAGCCAAGATAGTAACAGGGGGGTTCGGAAGACCCAGTACTTC.

V is TRBV6-6 and J is TRBJ2-7; 10 nucleotides line up with TRBD1. Looked up from germline, CDR1 is MNHNY and CDR2 is SVGAGI (reference sequence). CDR3 size: 14 residues. V trimming: 2 bases; J trimming: 4 bases; junction bases outside the gene matches: 2. The CDR3 is CASSYPDRGYEQYF. The CDR3 DNA follows: TGTGCCAGCAGTTACCCGGACAGGGGGTACGAGCAGTACTTC.

This chain links TRBV7-9 with TRBJ1-2, with TRBD1 as a possible D gene (6 bases). Germline V gene lookup returns CDR1 SEHNR and CDR2 FQNEAQ (reference sequence). The CDR3 consists of 11 residues. Trimming shortened V by 5 bases and J by 8 bases, and 9 bases separated the two germline ends. The CDR3 loop reads CASSRRGGYTF. The CDR3 nucleotides are TGTGCCAGCAGCCGCAGGGGCGGCTACACCTTC.

J is TRBJ2-3 and V is TRBV5-1; D perhaps matches TRBD2 (6 bases). CDR1 SGHRS and CDR2 YFSETQ come from the germline V gene. V lost 4 bases, J lost 5 bases, and 8 bases lay in between. The CDR3 length is 12 residues. CDR3 bases: TGCGCCAGCAGCCCGGAGGGAGATACGCAGTATTTT. Its translation: CASSPEGDTQYF.